The clone carrying this T cell receptor (beta chain) occurred many times. The germline V and J ends were trimmed by 0 bases and 0 bases, with 8 bases remaining between them. This CDR3 spans 16 amino acids. Germline assignment: CDR1 KGHSH and CDR2 LQKENI. The entry originates in a study of tumor-infiltrating lymphocytes in primary liver carcinoma. With about 470 ng total RNA as template and a constant-region primer, TCR beta cDNA was made. Investigators got TCR beta libraries out of three nested multiplex PCR rounds, done with slightly modified ARM-PCR. Investigators reported that the first two PCR rounds, at roughly 10 cycles each, used TRBV1-TRBV30 forward primers with a C-beta reverse primer. Each CDR3 protein is one row after TCRdb ran MiXCR on the multiplex PCR reads. Of approximately 120,000 distinct CDR3 sequences detected, around 64% appear once; the ten largest clones hold 8.4%. Co-extraction yielded RNA and DNA from approximately 20-30 mg of unsorted bulk tissue. Primary liver carcinoma in the patients was surgically resected.

This rearrangement joins TRBV18 to TRBJ2-2, with D possibly matching TRBD1 (6 bases). This clonotype originated in a woman aged 55-70 years with primary liver carcinoma and hepatitis B virus infection. The source material was liver tumor tissue from sampling region 3. Stated subset: tumor region T3, left-lateral pole. This chain's CDR3 is CASSPPAGANTGELFF. CDR3 in DNA: TGTGCCAGCTCACCACCGGCAGGGGCGAACACCGGGGAGCTGTTTTTT.